The text below deals with one T cell receptor (beta chain). The specificity of this receptor is unknown. Nothing much larger sits one base from this clone, and base qualities are not available. This sample was taken from a study of blood T cell repertoires in COVID-19 (dated by TCRdb to about 2020). Regarding the research as a whole: Samples from collaborators originated in the United States, Italy and Spain and spanned both the acute and convalescent phases of COVID-19. The material from the prospective study consisted of cDNA or gDNA derived from T cells, B-cell-depleted T cells, or PBMCs. The samples were drawn from the first 160 participants of the ongoing ImmuneRACE study and from more than 1,000 subjects provided by 6 global collaborators. Where HLA class I and class II types were available, the types were taken from metadata supplied by the sample provider, not from assay-based typing. Deeply sampled blood TCRbeta repertoires from subjects exposed to, actively infected with, or recovered from COVID-19 were included in the dataset. Nearly every sample came with metadata listing a de-identified subject ID, COVID-19 status, age in years and sex. The repertoires were released in a freely available public database meant as a resource for research on the immune response to SARS-CoV-2. Broad study findings and their caveats: Clinical and demographic metadata were provided uncurated, with the amount varying by source and participant.

The germline V end is reduced by 1 base and the J end by 2 bases; junction bases left unmatched: 7. For CDR1 and CDR2, the germline V gene (reference sequence) lists SGHNT and YYREEE. Inclusive of the bounding cysteine and phenylalanine, the CDR3 is 16 residues long. The kept DNA is CDR3 alone, 48 bases in frame from the first base. Enrolling through a virtual design, the prospective study's participants ranged in age from roughly 18 to 90 years and lived across some 23 United States geographic areas. To assign participants to cohorts, the prospective study relied on clinical history that participants themselves reported in a screening survey and a study questionnaire. Recovered participants in ImmuneRACE Cohort 3 were defined as having two consecutive negative NP/OP PCR tests, clearance from a healthcare professional, or resolution of symptoms. Each participant in the prospective study had whole blood, serum and a nasopharyngeal or oropharyngeal swab collected by mobile phlebotomists. Participants in the prospective study had the option to provide additional blood draws and questionnaires over a roughly two-month period. Before DNA extraction, prospective study blood samples were shipped either frozen or at room temperature.

The immunoSEQ Assay, a bias-controlled multiplex PCR, was used to amplify TCRbeta CDR3 regions from genomic DNA. In the source study's methods: The number of nucleated cells in each sample was estimated by amplification of reference gene primers within the assay. Sequence reads were collapsed and filtered to measure the absolute abundance of every unique TCRbeta CDR3 rearrangement. For each sample, productive Simpson clonality was calculated as the square root of Simpson's diversity index across productive rearrangements. In TCRdb, the immuneACCESS table is reduced to in-frame sequences with V and J assigned. These tables do not hold every clone; where another copy was compared, an unresolved V gene accounts for under half, and the others remain unexplained. From that table come the V and J calls and clone size; the DNA was used to work out D and trimming. Present in this sample are around 170,000 clones, around 80% of which were seen just once. The ten most abundant clones make up nearly 8% of the sample.

Source material: PBMCs or T cells enriched from blood (not recorded which). This clonotype was sampled from a woman between 50 and 59 years old who had recovered from COVID-19. This chain joins TRBV5-4 to TRBJ1-2, with TRBD1 identical over 8 junction bases. The DNA is TGTGCCAGCAGCTTGTCGGGACAGGCGACGAACTATGGCTACACCTTC. Its product reads: CASSLSGQATNYGYTF.